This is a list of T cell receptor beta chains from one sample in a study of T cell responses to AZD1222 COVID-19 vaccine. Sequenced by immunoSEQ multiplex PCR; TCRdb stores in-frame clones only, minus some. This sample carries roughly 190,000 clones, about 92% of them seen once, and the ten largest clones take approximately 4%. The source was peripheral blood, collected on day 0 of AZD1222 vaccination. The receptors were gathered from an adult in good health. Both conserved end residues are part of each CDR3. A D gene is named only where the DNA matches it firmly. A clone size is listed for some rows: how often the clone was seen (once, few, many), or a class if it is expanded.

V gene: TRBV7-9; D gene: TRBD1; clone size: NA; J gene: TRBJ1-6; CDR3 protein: CASSLMAGGDSPLHF; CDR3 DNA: TGTGCCAGCAGCTTAATGGCAGGGGGCGATTCACCCCTCCACTTT
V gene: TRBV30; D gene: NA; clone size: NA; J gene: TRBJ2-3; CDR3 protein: CAWSVFTGVADTQYF; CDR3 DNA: TGTGCCTGGAGTGTATTTACGGGAGTTGCGGATACGCAGTATTTT
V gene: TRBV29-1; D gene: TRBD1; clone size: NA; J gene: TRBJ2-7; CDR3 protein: CSVVGQEYEQYF; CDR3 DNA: TGCAGCGTTGTCGGACAGGAATACGAGCAGTACTTC
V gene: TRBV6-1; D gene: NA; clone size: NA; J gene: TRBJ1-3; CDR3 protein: CASSESRFGGLRNTIYF; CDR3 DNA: TGTGCCAGCAGTGAATCCAGATTTGGCGGGCTAAGAAACACCATATATTTT
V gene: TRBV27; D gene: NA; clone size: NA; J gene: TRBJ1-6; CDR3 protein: CASSRGDSPLHF; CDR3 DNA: TGTGCCAGCAGTCGCGGTGATTCACCCCTCCACTTT
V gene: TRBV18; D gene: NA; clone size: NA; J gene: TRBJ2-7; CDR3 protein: CASSPDPRGSQKFYEQYF; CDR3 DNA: TGTGCCAGCTCACCAGATCCCAGGGGTAGTCAGAAATTCTACGAGCAGTACTTC
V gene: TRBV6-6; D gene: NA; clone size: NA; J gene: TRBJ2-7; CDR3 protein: CASSRLPGEATVYEQYF; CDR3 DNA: TGTGCCAGCAGTCGCCTGCCTGGGGAAGCGACCGTCTACGAGCAGTACTTC
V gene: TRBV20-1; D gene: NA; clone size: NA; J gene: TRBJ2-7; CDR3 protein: CSASWGSRPYEQYF; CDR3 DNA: TGCAGTGCTAGTTGGGGGAGTCGGCCCTACGAGCAGTACTTC
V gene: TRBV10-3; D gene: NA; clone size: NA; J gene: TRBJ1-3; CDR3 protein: CAISELGRTGNTIYF; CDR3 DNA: TGTGCCATCAGTGAGCTTGGGAGAACTGGAAACACCATATATTTT
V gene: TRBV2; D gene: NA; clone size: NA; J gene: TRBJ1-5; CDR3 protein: CASSSSSLSNQPQHF; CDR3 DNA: TGTGCCAGCAGTTCATCATCCCTCAGCAATCAGCCCCAGCATTTT
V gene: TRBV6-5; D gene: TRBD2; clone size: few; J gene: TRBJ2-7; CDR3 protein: CASSQSAGAYEQYF; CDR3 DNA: TGTGCCAGCAGTCAATCAGCGGGGGCCTACGAGCAGTACTTC
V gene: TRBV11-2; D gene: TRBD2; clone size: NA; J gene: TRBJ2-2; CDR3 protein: CASSPTGLAGAGELFF; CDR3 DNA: TGTGCCAGCAGCCCGACTGGGCTAGCGGGAGCTGGGGAGCTGTTTTTT
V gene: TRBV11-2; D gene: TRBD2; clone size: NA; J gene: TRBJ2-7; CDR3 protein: CASSLLKFGGGSGGEQYF; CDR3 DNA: TGTGCCAGCAGCTTATTGAAGTTCGGGGGAGGATCGGGAGGGGAGCAGTACTTC
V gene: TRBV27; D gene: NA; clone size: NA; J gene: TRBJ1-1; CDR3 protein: CASSHRFSAVNTEAFF; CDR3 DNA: TGTGCCAGCAGCCACCGTTTTTCAGCCGTTAACACTGAAGCTTTCTTT
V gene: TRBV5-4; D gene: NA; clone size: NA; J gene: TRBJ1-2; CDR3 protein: CASSLAVRRGYTF; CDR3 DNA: TGTGCCAGCAGCTTGGCCGTTCGACGGGGCTACACCTTC
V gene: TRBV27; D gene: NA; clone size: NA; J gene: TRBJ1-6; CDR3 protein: CASSLYLENSPLHF; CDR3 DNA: TGTGCCAGCAGTTTATACCTGGAAAATTCACCCCTCCACTTT
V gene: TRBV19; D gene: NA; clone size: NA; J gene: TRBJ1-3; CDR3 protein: CASRTAGPSGNTIYF; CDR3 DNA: TGTGCCAGTAGAACTGCGGGACCCTCTGGAAACACCATATATTTT
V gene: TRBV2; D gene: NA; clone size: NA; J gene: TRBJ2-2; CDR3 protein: CASKTSTNTGELFF; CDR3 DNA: TGTGCCAGCAAAACTAGCACTAACACCGGGGAGCTGTTTTTT
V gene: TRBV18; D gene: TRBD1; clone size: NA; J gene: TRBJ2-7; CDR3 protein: CASSPGTGGAYEQYF; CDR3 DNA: TGTGCCAGCTCACCAGGGACAGGGGGGGCCTACGAGCAGTACTTC
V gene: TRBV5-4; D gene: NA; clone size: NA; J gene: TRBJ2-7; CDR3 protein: CASSLFTLGGPYEQYF; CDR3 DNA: TGTGCCAGCAGCTTGTTTACCTTAGGGGGGCCCTACGAGCAGTACTTC
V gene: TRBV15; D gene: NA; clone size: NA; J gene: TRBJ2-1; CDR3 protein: CATSRDWGANSNEQFF; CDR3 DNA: TGTGCCACCAGCAGAGATTGGGGGGCAAATTCCAATGAGCAGTTCTTC
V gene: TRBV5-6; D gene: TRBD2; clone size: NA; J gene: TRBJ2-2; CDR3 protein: CASSSKRETMGGELFF; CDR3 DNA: TGTGCCAGCAGCTCCAAGCGGGAGACGATGGGCGGGGAGCTGTTTTTT
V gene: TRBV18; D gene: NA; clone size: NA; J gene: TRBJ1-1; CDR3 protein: CASSPQGRDTEAFF; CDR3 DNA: TGTGCCAGCTCACCACAGGGAAGGGACACTGAAGCTTTCTTT
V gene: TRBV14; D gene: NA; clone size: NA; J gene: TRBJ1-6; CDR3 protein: CASSQDGRENSPLHF; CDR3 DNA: TGTGCCAGCAGCCAAGATGGGCGGGAAAATTCACCCCTCCACTTT
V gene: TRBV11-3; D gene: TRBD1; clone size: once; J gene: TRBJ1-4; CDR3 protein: CASLRGPGGEKLFF; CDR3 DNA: TGTGCCAGCCTCCGGGGCCCAGGGGGTGAAAAACTGTTTTTT
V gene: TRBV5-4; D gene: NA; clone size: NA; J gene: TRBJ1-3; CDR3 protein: CASSQGPGSAGNTIYF; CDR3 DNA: TGTGCCAGCAGCCAAGGACCCGGCTCTGCTGGAAACACCATATATTTT
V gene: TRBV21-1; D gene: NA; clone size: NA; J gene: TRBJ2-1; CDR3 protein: CASSKARLVLNEQFF; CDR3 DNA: TGTGCCAGCAGCAAAGCGCGACTAGTCCTCAATGAGCAGTTCTTC